A single sample is the source of the 27 T cell receptor beta chains below, sequenced in a study of tumor-infiltrating lymphocytes in primary liver carcinoma. Unsorted bulk tissue of roughly 18-31 mg yielded co-extracted RNA and DNA. Synthesis of TCR beta cDNA was carried out from about 500 ng total RNA with a constant-region primer. TCR beta libraries came from three nested multiplex PCR rounds using slightly modified ARM-PCR. TRBV1-TRBV30 forward primers paired with a C-beta reverse primer drove the first two PCR rounds, about 9 cycles each. TCRdb fed the multiplex PCR reads into MiXCR, producing one record per CDR3 protein. This repertoire shows about 120,000 distinct CDR3 sequences, 50% to 65% found once; its top ten account for about a tenth. The specimen sequenced was liver tumor tissue from sampling region 1. Specified subset: tumor region T1, superior pole. These receptors were taken from a woman aged 60-70 years with primary liver carcinoma and hepatitis B virus infection.

With respect to this clonotype: Being one base from a much bigger clone, this may be a read error. The chain links TRBV5-6 to TRBJ1-5; tentative D call: TRBD1 (5 bases). CDR3 length: 13 amino acids. Germline CDR1 and CDR2: SGHDT and YYEEEE. Trimming stripped 0 bases from V and 6 bases from J, with 7 bases between. The CDR3 loop reads CASSLGGSQPQHF. The CDR3, as DNA: TGTGCCAGCAGCTTGGGGGGCAGTCAGCCCCAGCATTTT.

The CDR3 loop is CASSLELLAGHEQYF. As DNA, the CDR3 is TGTGCCAGCAGCTTAGAACTTCTGGCGGGGCACGAGCAGTACTTC. The rearrangement joins TRBV11-2 to TRBJ2-7; D perhaps matches TRBD2 (6 bases). The germline V and J ends were trimmed by 0 bases and 5 bases, with 14 bases remaining between them. The CDR3 length is 15 residues. Germline CDR1 is SGHAT and CDR2 is FQNNGV. Using reference TRBV11-2 and TRBJ2-7 for the parts outside the CDR3, the full variable domain is EAGVAQSPRYKIIEKRQSVAFWCNPISGHATLYWYQQILGQGPKLLIQFQNNGVVDDSQLPKDRFSAERLKGVDSTLKIQPAKLEDSAVYLCASSLELLAGHEQYFGPGTRLTVT.

About this clonotype itself: A much larger clone is a single base away; this may be a read error. CDR3 residues: CASSRRQSNQPQDF. The DNA of the CDR3 is TGTGCCAGCAGCCGACGACAGTCCAATCAGCCCCAGGATTTT. V usage is TRBV6-5 and J usage is TRBJ1-5, with D perhaps TRBD1 (5 bases). CDR3 size: 14 residues. The germline V gene has CDR1 MNHEY and CDR2 SVGAGI.

Worth noting for this clonotype: Its ends do not fully match the called genes, so a read error is possible. V is TRBV11-2 and J is TRBJ1-1, with 8 bases matching TRBD1. This CDR3 comprises 15 residues. Germline CDR1 SGHAT, CDR2 FQNNGV. CDR3 protein: CASSLDQGAVTEASF. The CDR3 DNA reads TGTGCCAGCAGCTTAGATCAGGGGGCAGTAACTGAAGCTTCCTTT.

This clonotype has only a few counts. This chain uses TRBV28 with TRBJ2-5, with 7 bases identical to TRBD2. The CDR3 consists of 15 residues. From germline, CDR1 is MDHEN and CDR2 SYDVKM. Trimming cost V 7 bases and J 4 bases; bases outside gene matches: 12. The CDR3 is CASKTQVGGIETQYF. CDR3 sequence (DNA): TGTGCCAGCAAAACTCAGGTGGGAGGGATAGAGACCCAGTACTTC.

As regards this clonotype: This is likely a read error, given that the CDR3 carries no conserved phenylalanine or tryptophan at its end. The chain joins TRBV14 to TRBJ1-2; 8 bases are a match to TRBD1. Looked up from germline, CDR1 is SGHDN and CDR2 is FVKESK. The CDR3 is made up of 16 amino acids. CDR3 coding DNA: TGTGCCAGCAGTCCATACGACCAGGGGGCTGACTATGGATACACCCTC. This codes for CASSPYDQGADYGYTL.

This clonotype occurred a few times. The chain joins TRBV28 to TRBJ2-3; D possibly matches TRBD1 or TRBD2 (5 bases each). Trimming pared 2 bases from V and 8 bases from J, leaving 8 bases between. The CDR3 is 12 amino acids. From germline, CDR1 is MDHEN and CDR2 SYDVKM. CDR3 residues: CASSLTRGTQYF. The CDR3 coding sequence is TGTGCCAGCAGTTTAACTAGGGGTACGCAGTATTTT.

This chain links TRBV12-3 or TRBV12-4 with TRBJ2-1; D possibly uses TRBD1 or TRBD2 (5 bases each). CDR3 length: 13 amino acids. V lost 6 bases, J lost 9 bases, and 15 bases lay in between. As DNA, the CDR3 is TGTGCCAGCAGCCGTGAATGGGGACGTGAGCAGTTCTTC. Translated: CASSREWGREQFF.

A single count supports this clonotype. This may be a read error, as it is one base from a much larger clone. The V call is TRBV29-1, the J call TRBJ2-5; 14 bases map to TRBD2. This CDR3 spans 16 amino acids. The J segment lost 4 bases and the V segment lost 4 bases, leaving 8 bases of the junction unmatched. Germline CDR1 reads SQVTM; CDR2 reads ANQGSEA. Here the CDR3 reads CSVGSRGLAGVETQYF. The CDR3 DNA sequence: TGCAGCGTTGGAAGCCGGGGACTAGCGGGAGTAGAGACCCAGTACTTC.

The CDR3: CASSEEGLAVYEQYF. Here the CDR3 DNA reads TGTGCCAGCAGTGAGGAGGGTCTAGCGGTCTACGAGCAGTACTTC. This chain connects TRBV6-1 to TRBJ2-7; 7 bases are shared with TRBD2. CDR1 MNHNS and CDR2 SASEGT come from the germline V gene. The CDR3 is made up of 15 amino acids. J was trimmed by 3 bases and V by 3 bases; bases with no gene match: 8.

In its sample, this clonotype was seen many times. The J gene is TRBJ1-2, the V gene TRBV6-1, with D tentatively TRBD1 (6 bases). The CDR3 length is 15 residues. With 6 bases removed from V and 4 bases from J, the gap between germline ends came to 18 bases. Germline-derived CDR1 and CDR2 are MNHNS and SASEGT. This chain's CDR3 is CASRGRQARLYGYTF. In DNA form, the CDR3 reads TGTGCCAGCAGGGGACGACAGGCACGGCTCTATGGCTACACCTTC.

On this clonotype: Given a much more abundant clone one base away, this may be a read error. The chain combines TRBV12-3 or TRBV12-4 with TRBJ1-2, with D maybe TRBD1 (6 bases). The CDR3 is 13 amino acids. In DNA, the CDR3 is TGTGCCAGCAGCACTGGGGGCGGGTATGGCTACCCCTTC. It encodes CASSTGGGYGYPF.

As concerns this clonotype: This sequence may be a read error, since a much larger clone differs from it by one base. The J gene is TRBJ2-7, the V gene TRBV29-1; TRBD1 aligns across 7 bases. This CDR3 comprises 12 residues. Looked up from germline, CDR1 is SQVTM and CDR2 is ANQGSEA. The DNA for the CDR3 is TGCAGCGTTGAGGTGACAGGGTACGGGCAGTACTTC. Encoded protein: CSVEVTGYGQYF.

As for this clonotype: Here the CDR3 omits its conserved ending phenylalanine or tryptophan, so a read error is the likely source. This chain uses TRBV12-5 with TRBJ2-1; 7 bases are a match to TRBD2. CDR1 is LGHNT, CDR2 FRNRAP, per germline. The CDR3 totals 15 residues. The V segment lost 7 bases and the J segment 4 bases; nucleotides outside the gene matches: 10. This chain's CDR3 is CASVRGIAGYNEQFL. The CDR3 region has the DNA TGTGCTAGTGTGCGGGGGATAGCGGGTTACAATGAGCAGTTCCTC.

Regarding this clonotype: Here the CDR3 omits its conserved ending phenylalanine or tryptophan, so a read error is the likely source. The chain has TRBV4-1 and TRBJ2-3, with TRBD2 identical over 10 bases. The V and J ends lost 1 base and 2 bases, in that order; junction bases with no gene match: 3. CDR3 length: 16 residues. CDR1 and CDR2 from the germline V gene are MGHRA and YSYEKL. For the CDR3, the DNA is TGCGCCAGCAGCCAAGGGAGCGGGAGGGCCACAGATACGCAGTATACT. This encodes CASSQGSGRATDTQYT.

This clonotype is categorized as medium-sized. This rearrangement joins TRBV11-2 to TRBJ2-5; D unclear. Trimming stripped 5 bases from V and 4 bases from J, with 5 bases between. In germline, CDR1 is SGHAT, CDR2 FQNNGV. The CDR3 sequence is 11 residues long. CDR3 sequence: CASSPAETQYF. The CDR3 coding sequence is TGTGCCAGCAGCCCCGCAGAGACCCAGTACTTC.

The chain has TRBV5-1 and TRBJ2-4, with D perhaps being TRBD1 or TRBD2 (6 bases each). Germline CDR1 reads SGHRS; CDR2 reads YFSETQ. The CDR3 sequence is 14 residues long. V lost 9 bases and J lost 12, with 25 bases in between. CDR3: CANSWKGGEDTQYF. CDR3 DNA: TGCGCCAACAGTTGGAAGGGGGGCGAGGACACTCAGTACTTC. The variable domain in full, with the rest retrieved from reference TRBV5-1 and TRBJ2-4, is KAGVTQTPRYLIKTRGQQVTLSCSPISGHRSVSWYQQTPGQGLQFLFEYFSETQRNKGNFPGRFSGRQFSNSRSEMNVSTLELGDSALYLCANSWKGGEDTQYFGAGTRLSVL.

A remark on this clonotype: A read error may be the cause here, since a much bigger clone is one base away. The V gene is TRBV10-3, the J gene TRBJ2-7; TRBD1 matches at 9 bases. Germline CDR1 reads ENHRY; CDR2 reads SYGVKD. V dropped 6 bases and J dropped 4; count of bases not matched to a gene: 4. This CDR3 is 13 amino acids long. The CDR3 DNA is TGTGCCATCAGGGGGACAGGGAGATACGAGCAGTACTTC. Its translation is CAIRGTGRYEQYF.

With respect to this clonotype: It may be a read error: a sequence one base away is much more abundant. The chain has TRBV6-5 and TRBJ2-1; D is unclear. V was trimmed by 7 bases and J by 9 bases, leaving 10 bases between them. CDR1 and CDR2 (germline): MNHEY, SVGAGI. The CDR3 totals 11 residues. This CDR3 is CASTETGEQFF. The CDR3 bases are TGTGCCAGCACAGAAACGGGTGAGCAGTTCTTC.

Comment on this clonotype: Since a much larger clone is just one base distant, this may be a read error. The chain has TRBV29-1 and TRBJ2-7; TRBD1 agrees at 7 bases. The CDR3 has 10 amino acids. CDR1 and CDR2 from the germline V gene are SQVTM and ANQGSEA. The CDR3 DNA is TGCAGCGTAGGGACAGACGAGCAGCACTTC. Translation gives CSVGTDEQHF.

A word on this clonotype: This could be a read error, since a much larger clone is one nucleotide away. Lacking the conserved final phenylalanine or tryptophan, this CDR3 likely reflects a read error. The chain recombines TRBV10-3 with TRBJ2-5; D remains ambiguous. V gave up 4 bases and J gave up 2 bases, with 8 bases separating them. CDR1 and CDR2 (germline): ENHRY, SYGVKD. CDR3 size: 13 residues. DNA for the CDR3: TGTGCCATCAGTGTTCGGTTACAAGAGACCCAGTACTTG. Amino acid sequence: CAISVRLQETQYL.

Worth noting for this clonotype: A junction end diverges from the germline sequence, so it may reflect a read error. In DNA form, the CDR3 reads TGTGCCATCAGTGACGGCCTTATGGATAGCAATCAGCTCCAGCATTTT. It translates to CAISDGLMDSNQLQHF. The chain employs TRBV10-3 and TRBJ1-5; D is unresolved. The V gene's germline CDR1 is ENHRY and CDR2 SYGVKD. This CDR3 contains 16 residues.

On this clonotype: Because the CDR3 is missing its conserved closing phenylalanine or tryptophan, this is likely a read error. The limits of the CDR3 on the DNA are not certain, so only TCRdb's listed CDR3 is given. The chain is built from TRBV6-6 and TRBJ2-4. The CDR3 spans 15 amino acids, including both terminal residues. Germline-derived CDR1 and CDR2 are MNHNY and SVGAGI (reference sequence). The CDR3 protein is CASSYSLLAKNIQYS.

The J gene is TRBJ2-1, the V gene TRBV7-8; 9 bases map to TRBD2. V dropped 5 bases and J dropped 0; count of bases not matched to a gene: 14. The germline gives CDR1 SGHVS, CDR2 FQNEAQ. The CDR3 totals 19 residues. The chain's CDR3 is CASSPSRFAGGASYNEQFF. In nucleotides, the CDR3 is TGTGCCAGCAGCCCTAGCAGGTTTGCGGGAGGGGCCTCCTACAATGAGCAGTTCTTC.

This clonotype was seen just once. A much larger clone differs by one base, so this may be a read error. The J gene is TRBJ2-7, the V gene TRBV29-1; TRBD1 might be the D (5 bases). Germline CDR1 reads SQVTM; CDR2 reads ANQGSEA. This CDR3 spans 12 amino acids. Trimming removed 7 bases at V and 3 bases at J, with 13 bases between. The CDR3 bases are TGCAGCGCCCTGCGAAGGGGCTACGAGCAGTACTTC. This gives the protein CSALRRGYEQYF.

This clonotype appeared a single time. V gene TRBV10-1 combines with J gene TRBJ2-2; D not resolved. The CDR3 has 14 residues. Between the trimmed V and J ends, which lost 0 bases and 9 bases, there was a span of 11 bases. The germline V gene encodes CDR1 WNHNN and CDR2 SYGVQD (reference sequence). This CDR3 is CASSESKGHRELFF. The CDR3 DNA reads TGCGCCAGCAGTGAGTCGAAGGGTCACCGGGAGCTGTTTTTT.

Note on this clonotype: The final CDR3 position lacks the conserved phenylalanine or tryptophan, pointing to a likely read error. CDR3 bases: TGTGCCAGCAGCTTAGTACCGGGAGTACCAGAGCAGTTCATC. Translating gives CASSLVPGVPEQFI. The chain has TRBV11-3 and TRBJ2-1, with TRBD2 as a possible D gene (6 bases). V was cut by 1 base and J by 10 bases, with 14 bases left in between. The CDR3 spans 14 residues. CDR1 and CDR2 from the germline V gene are SGHNT and YENEEA.